This entry lists 16 T cell receptor beta chains sequenced from one sample in a study of CD8 T cells in Susac syndrome (dated by TCRdb to between 2018 and 2021). The library was generated by the immunoSEQ multiplex PCR assay. RNA was extracted using the RNeasy kit, and about 0.45 to 1 ug of the RNA was reverse transcribed with random hexamers. The public sequencing data were trimmed at Q25 with fastp and processed into clonotypes with MiXCR by TCRdb, which kept only in-frame beta chains. CDR3 protein sequences are deduplicated, and each keeps its most common genes and DNA. Here the sample has approximately 190,000 distinct CDR3 sequences; over 75% occur a single time. 0.085% to 0.09% of the sample belongs to the ten largest clones. Sample: CD4+ T cells from PBMCs. Every receptor here comes from a human donor with Susac syndrome.

This sequence joins TRBV5-1 and TRBJ2-3; D is possibly TRBD1 (6 bases). The CDR3 is made up of 14 amino acids. V dropped 2 bases and J dropped 2 bases, with 9 bases sitting between them. Germline V gene data show CDR1 as SGHRS and CDR2 as YFSETQ. CDR3 loop: CASSLQGHTDTQYF. The CDR3 DNA sequence: TGCGCCAGCAGCTTACAGGGCCACACAGATACGCAGTATTTT.

Note on this clonotype: The germline gene is not matched at one end of the junction; a read error may be the cause. V is TRBV6-6 and J is TRBJ1-2; D ambiguous. From germline, CDR1 is MNHNY and CDR2 SVGAGI (reference sequence). The CDR3 sequence is 13 residues long. The CDR3 protein is CASTPVRESGYSF. DNA for the CDR3: TGTGCCAGCACCCCGGTAAGGGAGTCCGGCTACAGCTTC.

J is TRBJ2-3 and V is TRBV7-2; D unresolved. The CDR3 length is 11 residues. V lost 5 bases to trimming and J lost 5 bases, with 5 bases between them. CDR1 SGHTA and CDR2 FQGNSA come from the germline V gene. CDR3 amino acids: CASSLIDTQYF. CDR3 nucleotide sequence: TGTGCCAGCAGCCTTATAGATACGCAGTATTTT.

The chain links TRBV9 to TRBJ2-5; D may be TRBD2 (6 bases). The V gene lost 0 bases and the J gene lost 9 bases, with 18 bases spanning the gap. CDR3 length: 15 amino acids. Germline CDR1 reads SGDLS; CDR2 reads YYNGEE. DNA for the CDR3: TGTGCCAGCAGCGTAGAAGGGGCCATGGGGGAGGCCCAGTACTTC. Protein product: CASSVEGAMGEAQYF.

The chain recombines TRBV24-1 with TRBJ2-5; 7 bases are a match to TRBD2. The CDR3 consists of 17 residues. V was pared by 0 bases and J by 4 bases, with 10 bases of the junction left unmatched. Germline-derived CDR1 and CDR2 are KGHDR and SFDVKD. The CDR3 reads CATSDLGSDPGGETQYF. CDR3 nucleotides: TGTGCCACCAGTGATTTGGGTTCTGATCCGGGAGGAGAGACCCAGTACTTC.

This chain links TRBV6-2 or TRBV6-3 with TRBJ1-5; 10 nucleotides agree with TRBD1. The CDR3 loop spans 14 amino acids. The V segment lost 6 bases and the J segment 10 bases; nucleotides outside the gene matches: 9. Germline loops: CDR1 MNHEY, CDR2 SVGEGT. This CDR3 reads CASSSGQGGAPQHF. DNA of the CDR3: TGTGCCAGCAGCTCCGGACAGGGGGGCGCACCCCAGCATTTT.

The rearrangement joins TRBV14 to TRBJ2-7, with 8 bases that match TRBD1. The V and J ends lost 0 bases and 7 bases, in that order; junction bases with no gene match: 11. The CDR3 has 16 residues. Germline V gene sequence: CDR1 SGHDN, CDR2 FVKESK. The CDR3 sequence: CASSQDHPGGAGEQYF. CDR3 sequence (DNA): TGTGCCAGCAGCCAAGATCATCCAGGGGGCGCGGGGGAGCAGTACTTC.

This chain connects TRBV12-3 or TRBV12-4 to TRBJ1-5; D may be TRBD1 (6 bases). This CDR3 region has 13 residues. The germline V and J ends were trimmed by 6 bases and 6 bases, with 12 bases remaining between them. The CDR3 sequence: CASRLSGAQPQHF. The CDR3 DNA follows: TGTGCCAGCAGACTCTCAGGGGCTCAGCCCCAGCATTTT.

The J gene is TRBJ2-7, the V gene TRBV24-1; 9 bases align to TRBD1. This CDR3 contains 15 residues. CDR1 KGHDR and CDR2 SFDVKD come from the germline V gene. With V trimmed by 4 bases and J by 5 bases, 8 bases remained unmatched. The CDR3 is CATSESGTGKNEQYF. The CDR3 coding sequence is TGTGCCACCAGTGAATCCGGGACAGGGAAAAACGAGCAGTACTTC.

The V call is TRBV7-3, the J call TRBJ2-7; D is undetermined. The V end was cut by 2 bases, the J end by 3 bases, with 8 bases between. CDR1 and CDR2 (germline): SGHTA, FQGTGA. This CDR3 spans 13 amino acids. CDR3 sequence reads: CASSLFSGYEQYF. DNA for the CDR3: TGTGCCAGCAGCTTATTCTCCGGCTACGAGCAGTACTTC.

The J gene is TRBJ2-2, the V gene TRBV12-3 or TRBV12-4; D not resolved. CDR3 length: 14 residues. V shed 2 bases and J shed 6 bases, with 10 bases lying between them. CDR3 sequence: CASSLRSRSGELFF. DNA for the CDR3: TGTGCCAGCAGTTTAAGATCTCGGTCCGGGGAGCTGTTTTTT.

This chain links TRBV7-2 with TRBJ2-3; D is unresolved. The CDR3 sequence is 14 residues long. The V gene's germline CDR1 is SGHTA and CDR2 FQGNSA. The V and J ends lost 3 bases and 2 bases respectively, with 9 bases between them. DNA for the CDR3: TGTGCCAGCAGCTTCGGTCCAGCCACAGATACGCAGTATTTT. Protein: CASSFGPATDTQYF.

This chain joins TRBV4-2 and TRBJ2-7; 7 bases map to TRBD1. This CDR3 contains 14 residues. Germline V gene data show CDR1 as LGHNA and CDR2 as YNFKEQ. Losses at the gene ends were 0 bases for V and 3 bases for J; bases not matched to a gene: 2. The CDR3 DNA reads as TGTGCCAGCAGCCAAGATGGGACAGTCTACGAGCAGTACTTC. Amino acid sequence: CASSQDGTVYEQYF.

The chain links TRBV27 to TRBJ1-6; the D gene is possibly TRBD1 (5 bases). V was cut by 3 bases and J by 2 bases, with 11 bases left in between. The V gene's germline CDR1 is MNHEY and CDR2 SMNVEV (reference sequence). The CDR3 consists of 16 residues. DNA for the CDR3: TGTGCCAGCAGTTTCAAGGGGAGGACCTATAATTCACCCCTCCACTTT. Translation gives CASSFKGRTYNSPLHF.

The chain recombines TRBV29-1 with TRBJ2-2; TRBD2 is a possible D gene (7 bases). Germline V gives CDR1 SQVTM, CDR2 ANQGSEA. The CDR3 has 15 residues. V dropped 6 bases and J dropped 4 bases, with 18 bases sitting between them. The CDR3 DNA reads TGCAGCGTCCTCGAGGGGGGGGCCGTCACCGGGGAGCTGTTTTTT. As protein: CSVLEGGAVTGELFF.

This chain connects TRBV2 to TRBJ2-3; D may be TRBD2 (6 bases). This CDR3 is built from 14 residues. Germline CDR1 reads SNHLY; CDR2 reads FYNNEI. Between the trimmed V and J ends, which lost 8 bases and 3 bases, there was a span of 15 bases. The CDR3 is CASLPLAKTDTQYF. The CDR3 bases are TGTGCCAGCTTGCCCCTAGCGAAAACAGATACGCAGTATTTT.